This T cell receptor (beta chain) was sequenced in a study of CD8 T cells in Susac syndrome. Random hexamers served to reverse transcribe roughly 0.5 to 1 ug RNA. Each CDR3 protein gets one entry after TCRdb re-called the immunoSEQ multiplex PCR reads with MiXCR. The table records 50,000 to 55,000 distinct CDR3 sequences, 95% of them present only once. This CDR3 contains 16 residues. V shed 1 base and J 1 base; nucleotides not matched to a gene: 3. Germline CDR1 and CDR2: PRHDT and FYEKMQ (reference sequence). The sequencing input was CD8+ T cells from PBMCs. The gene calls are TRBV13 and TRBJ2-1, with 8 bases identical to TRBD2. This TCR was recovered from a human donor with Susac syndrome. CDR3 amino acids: CASSLAAGGSYNEQFF. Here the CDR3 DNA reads TGTGCCAGCAGCTTAGCGGCGGGGGGTTCCTACAATGAGCAGTTCTTC.